Following are 12 T cell receptor beta chains from one sample sequenced in a study of T-cell reconstitution after alpha-beta-depleted transplantation in children. It was with unique molecular identifiers that the TCRbeta library was prepared. TCRdb fed the PCR reads into MiXCR, producing one record per CDR3 protein. In the table there are hundreds of thousands of distinct CDR3 sequences, over 9% of which are singletons. Specimen: PBMCs, collected before TCRalphabeta/CD19-depleted stem cell transplant. Source of these receptors: a boy younger than two with acute myeloid leukemia, due to receive a stem cell transplant.

This clonotype was recorded at least ten times. The germline gene is not matched at one end of the junction; a read error may be the cause. This chain connects TRBV7-7 to TRBJ2-1, with D possibly TRBD2 on 6 matching bases. Germline CDR1 SSHAT, CDR2 FNYEAQ (reference sequence). This CDR3 spans 14 amino acids. CDR3 sequence reads: CASSLGREYNEQFF. CDR3 bases: TGTGCTAGCAGCTTAGGACGGGAGTACAATGAGCAGTTCTTC.

In DNA form, the CDR3 reads TGTGCCAGCAGCTTCCCCGGGACAGGGATCGGGGAGCTGTTTTTT. It codes for CASSFPGTGIGELFF. The chain has TRBV7-9 and TRBJ2-2, with 9 bases matching TRBD1. V shed 3 bases, J shed 7 bases, and the junction held 6 bases outside the gene matches. CDR3 length: 15 residues. Germline-derived CDR1 and CDR2 are SEHNR and FQNEAQ (reference sequence). Filled out from reference TRBV7-9 and TRBJ2-2, the complete variable domain reads DTGVSQNPRHKITKRGQNVTFRCDPISEHNRLYWYRQTLGQGPEFLTYFQNEAQLEKSRLLSDRFSAERPKGSFSTLEIQRTEQGDSAMYLCASSFPGTGIGELFFGEGSRLTVL.

This clonotype turned up a few times. The V gene is TRBV28, the J gene TRBJ2-5; D is undetermined. Trimming pared 2 bases from V and 1 base from J, leaving 11 bases between. CDR1 MDHEN and CDR2 SYDVKM come from the germline V gene. CDR3 length: 15 amino acids. The CDR3 region is CASSLPRAAQETQYF. The DNA for the CDR3 is TGTGCCAGCAGTTTACCTCGGGCAGCCCAAGAGACCCAGTACTTC.

A few counts support this clonotype. The CDR3 DNA follows: TGTGCCAGCAGCCCCTCCCCTAGCGGGAGCTCCTACGAGCAGTACTTC. The encoded protein is CASSPSPSGSSYEQYF. The chain has TRBV11-2 and TRBJ2-7; 10 bases agree with TRBD2. The V segment lost 5 bases and the J segment 0 bases; nucleotides outside the gene matches: 7. The CDR3 runs to 16 residues. The germline CDR1 and CDR2 sequences are SGHAT and FQNNGV.

The chain is built from TRBV2 and TRBJ1-5, with 8 bases aligning to TRBD1. CDR1 and CDR2 from the germline V gene are SNHLY and FYNNEI. This CDR3 spans 14 amino acids. V was pared by 5 bases and J by 6 bases, with 6 bases of the junction left unmatched. This chain's CDR3 is CASSLDRDIQPQHF. CDR3 sequence (DNA): TGTGCCAGCAGTTTGGACAGGGATATTCAGCCCCAGCATTTT.

About this clonotype: This may be a read error: a much more frequent sequence differs by one nucleotide. This chain uses TRBV4-3 with TRBJ1-2; D might be TRBD1 (6 bases). V gave up 0 bases and J gave up 10 bases, with 21 bases separating them. CDR1 is LGHNA and CDR2 is YSLEER in the germline V gene. This CDR3 is built from 16 residues. CDR3 nucleotide sequence: TGCGCCAGCAGCCAAGATTTAGAGACAGGAGGTCGTGACTACACCTTC. Translating it yields CASSQDLETGGRDYTF.

This clonotype has at least ten counts. The chain links TRBV5-5 to TRBJ2-5; 9 bases line up with TRBD1. This CDR3 region has 18 residues. J lost 0 bases, V lost 0 bases, and 9 bases had no gene match. Germline loops: CDR1 SGHKS, CDR2 YYEKEE (reference sequence). The CDR3 DNA is TGTGCCAGCAGCTTGGGACCCTCCGGGACAGGGAACCAAGAGACCCAGTACTTC. Amino acid sequence: CASSLGPSGTGNQETQYF.

This clonotype was picked up a small number of times. The rearrangement links TRBV6-5 to TRBJ1-5; the D gene is possibly TRBD1 (5 bases). CDR1 MNHEY and CDR2 SVGAGI come from the germline V gene. With 7 bases removed from V and 5 bases from J, the gap between germline ends came to 27 bases. This CDR3 contains 18 residues. CDR3 region: CASILWRGGRDDDQPQHF. CDR3 nucleotide sequence: TGTGCCAGCATCTTATGGAGGGGAGGCAGGGATGATGATCAGCCCCAGCATTTT.

This clonotype was counted many times. The genes are TRBV28 and TRBJ1-1; D is ambiguous. Trimming cost V 5 bases and J 0 bases, with 7 bases left between them. This CDR3 comprises 13 residues. Germline V CDR1 and CDR2: MDHEN, SYDVKM. CDR3 nucleotide sequence: TGTGCCAGCAGTGATGGGATGAACACTGAAGCTTTCTTT. Its protein product is CASSDGMNTEAFF.

At least ten counts were recorded for this clonotype. Here the CDR3 DNA reads TGTGCCATCAAGAAGGTGGGGCAGGGTAGCACTGAAGCTTTCTTT. Its protein product is CAIKKVGQGSTEAFF. V is TRBV10-3 and J is TRBJ1-1, with a weak D call TRBD1 (5 bases). Germline-derived CDR1 and CDR2 are ENHRY and SYGVKD. The CDR3 is 15 amino acids. V lost 7 bases to trimming and J lost 4 bases, with 19 bases between them.

This clonotype showed up many times. The genes are TRBV9 and TRBJ1-1; 10 nucleotides line up with TRBD1. The J segment lost 3 bases and the V segment lost 0 bases, leaving 2 bases of the junction unmatched. The germline V gene has CDR1 SGDLS and CDR2 YYNGEE. This CDR3 contains 15 residues. CDR3 sequence: CASSVEGQGYTEAFF. The CDR3 bases are TGTGCCAGCAGCGTAGAGGGACAGGGGTACACTGAAGCTTTCTTT.

In its sample, this clonotype was seen many times. The chain uses TRBV4-2 and TRBJ2-3; 7 nucleotides align to TRBD1. The CDR3 has 15 residues. After removal of 5 bases from V and 2 bases from J, the junction contained 7 bases not matched to a gene. Per germline, CDR1 LGHNA and CDR2 YNFKEQ. CDR3 nucleotide sequence: TGTGCCAGCAGCTCGGGACAGATCGCCACAGATACGCAGTATTTT. Amino acid sequence: CASSSGQIATDTQYF.